Below, one TCR beta chain is given with its context. The sample carries other DNA sequences with the same CDR3. The entry originates in a study of shared clonotypes between healthy human individuals. Sequencing used immunoSEQ multiplex PCR; TCRdb keeps in-frame clones, though not all of them. Of around 2,000,000 clones in the sample, about 95% were seen once. Naivety among CD8 cells was defined by CD45RO negativity and positive CCR7 selection, thereby excluding terminally differentiated effector memory CD45RA+ cells. All participating donors were Caucasian adults from Nashville, Tennessee. V gave up 0 bases and J gave up 3 bases, with 7 bases separating them. Germline CDR1 reads SGHRS; CDR2 reads YFSETQ. This CDR3 region has 13 residues.

The V call is TRBV5-1, the J call TRBJ2-7; D call uncertain. The sequencing sample was made of naive CD8+ T cells sorted from blood. The sequence was obtained from a man between 18 and 35 years old in good health. CDR3 amino acids: CASSLGGLYEQYF. The CDR3 DNA is TGCGCCAGCAGCTTGGGGGGTCTCTACGAGCAGTACTTC.